The present entry profiles one TCR beta chain with its context. Its antigen is not known. CDR3 length equals 17 residues. V was pared by 1 base and J by 2 bases, with 18 bases between. These data belong to a study of post-analysis software for immune sequencing data. Overall study context: Included among the disease courses, which were recorded for the cohort, were relapsing-remitting, secondary progressive and progressive-relapsing multiple sclerosis. The study, taken as a whole, reports: Strong co-clustering by F measure linked samples that shared a preparation batch. Compared with controls, patients had more of 4 to 6 TRBV segments, including TRBV5-6, TRBV5-1 and TRBV20-1. There was significantly lower normalized Chao1 diversity in multiple sclerosis patients than in controls.

Unique molecular identifiers featured in each of the TCR beta cDNA libraries. TCRdb re-derived calls from the PCR reads in MiXCR, one entry per CDR3 protein. The data hold 820,000 or so distinct CDR3 sequences, with approximately 53% observed a single time. The genes are TRBV12-3 or TRBV12-4 and TRBJ2-7, with D tentatively TRBD2 (6 bases). The sequence was obtained from a girl aged 5-17 years with multiple sclerosis. Material for sequencing was blood. The DNA of the CDR3 is TGTGCCAGCAGTTTAGAAGGTTGGGGCGGGGACGCCTACGAGCAGTACTTC. Its translation is CASSLEGWGGDAYEQYF.